The 21 T cell receptor beta chains below were found in one sample sequenced in a study of blood T cell repertoires in COVID-19. Produced via immunoSEQ multiplex PCR; TCRdb's table is partial and in-frame only. Of approximately 220,000 clones detected, 83% appear once; the ten largest clones hold 3.6%. The sequenced sample was PBMCs or T cells enriched from blood (not recorded which). The receptors were gathered from a woman aged 40 to 49 who had been exposed to COVID-19.

This clone was picked up one time. Other nucleotide sequences in the sample specify the same CDR3. V and J are TRBV6-5 and TRBJ1-5; TRBD1 matches at 8 bases. Germline loops: CDR1 MNHEY, CDR2 SVGAGI. This CDR3 spans 13 amino acids. J gave up 3 bases and V 6 bases, and 1 base lay outside the gene matches. CDR3 in amino acids: CASRDRANQPQHF. The DNA of the CDR3 is TGTGCCAGCAGGGACAGGGCCAATCAGCCCCAGCATTTT.

The chain joins TRBV9 to TRBJ1-1; 10 nucleotides agree with TRBD1. The CDR3 extends over 16 amino acids. In germline, CDR1 is SGDLS, CDR2 YYNGEE. The V segment lost 4 bases and the J segment 3 bases; nucleotides outside the gene matches: 9. For the CDR3, the DNA is TGTGCCAGCAGCCCCTTCGACAGGGGGCCTGACACTGAAGCTTTCTTT. It encodes CASSPFDRGPDTEAFF.

The CDR3 here is CAISGGEPLRETQYF. The CDR3 DNA reads TGTGCCATCAGTGGCGGGGAGCCGCTAAGGGAGACCCAGTACTTC. V usage is TRBV10-3 and J usage is TRBJ2-5, with D possibly matching TRBD2 (6 bases). Trimming removed 4 bases at V and 5 bases at J, with 17 bases between. This CDR3 region has 15 residues. Looked up from germline, CDR1 is ENHRY and CDR2 is SYGVKD.

The chain carries TRBV12-5 and TRBJ2-7, with 7 bases lining up with TRBD2. This CDR3 is 16 amino acids long. V lost 1 base to trimming and J lost 5 bases; unmatched junction nucleotides: 11. Per germline, CDR1 LGHNT and CDR2 FRNRAP. The CDR3 is CASGLGVAGGDHEQYF. The CDR3 DNA follows: TGTGCTAGTGGTTTGGGGGTAGCGGGCGGCGACCACGAGCAGTACTTC.

The rearrangement uses TRBV10-1 and TRBJ1-6; D call uncertain. V was clipped by 2 bases and J by 7 bases, with 15 bases between them. The CDR3 is made up of 16 amino acids. Germline V lookup: CDR1 WNHNN, CDR2 SYGVQD (reference sequence). The CDR3 region is CASSEPRRERNSPLHF. CDR3 in DNA: TGCGCCAGCAGTGAGCCGCGACGGGAACGAAATTCACCCCTCCACTTT.

This chain links TRBV7-6 with TRBJ2-1; 8 bases match TRBD1. The CDR3 sequence is 15 residues long. The V segment lost 7 bases and the J segment 1 base; nucleotides outside the gene matches: 6. Germline loops: CDR1 SGHVS, CDR2 FNYEAQ. For the CDR3, the DNA is TGTGCCAGCACAGCAGGGGGCACGTCCTACAATGAGCAGTTCTTC. Its translation is CASTAGGTSYNEQFF.

J is TRBJ2-3 and V is TRBV5-1; the match to TRBD2 covers 7 bases. There are 13 residues in the CDR3. The germline V gene encodes CDR1 SGHRS and CDR2 YFSETQ. Trimming removed 4 bases from V and 6 bases from J; junction bases left unmatched: 5. CDR3 coding DNA: TGCGCCAGCAGCGGACTAGGTTCCGATACGCAGTATTTT. Amino acids: CASSGLGSDTQYF. The full variable domain, its missing parts supplied by reference TRBV5-1 and TRBJ2-3, is KAGVTQTPRYLIKTRGQQVTLSCSPISGHRSVSWYQQTPGQGLQFLFEYFSETQRNKGNFPGRFSGRQFSNSRSEMNVSTLELGDSALYLCASSGLGSDTQYFGPGTRLTVL.

This chain connects TRBV10-3 to TRBJ1-1; perhaps TRBD1 as D (5 bases). This CDR3 contains 16 residues. Per the germline V gene, CDR1 is ENHRY and CDR2 is SYGVKD. Trimming stripped 3 bases from V and 1 base from J, with 15 bases between. This CDR3 is CAISDIVRGRNTEAFF. The CDR3, as DNA: TGTGCCATCAGTGATATTGTTAGGGGAAGGAACACTGAAGCTTTCTTT.

This chain links TRBV12-5 with TRBJ1-4; no definite D call. Germline assignment: CDR1 LGHNT and CDR2 FRNRAP. Trimming removed 1 base from V and 10 bases from J, with 10 bases in between. CDR3 length: 13 residues. The DNA for the CDR3 is TGTGCTAGTGGTTTGGCGGGCGGGAGAAAACTGTTTTTT. It specifies CASGLAGGRKLFF.

The chain combines TRBV6-5 with TRBJ1-2; a weak D match, TRBD1 (5 bases). Trimming shortened V by 4 bases and J by 8 bases, and 14 bases separated the two germline ends. CDR3 length equals 13 residues. Germline values: CDR1 MNHEY, CDR2 SVGAGI. The CDR3 loop reads CASSSQGAGGYTF. CDR3 in DNA: TGTGCCAGCAGTTCCCAGGGTGCAGGGGGCTACACCTTC.

The gene calls are TRBV23-1 and TRBJ1-3, with 8 positions matching TRBD1. TRBV23-1 is an ORF for which the function is uncertain. The CDR3 is 17 residues long. V was pared by 1 base and J by 2 bases, with 7 bases of the junction left unmatched. CDR3 region: CASSQYTGTGPGNTIYF. CDR3 DNA: TGCGCCAGCAGTCAATACACCGGGACAGGACCTGGAAACACCATATATTTT.

This chain uses TRBV19 with TRBJ1-5; D uncertain. Trimming removed 0 bases at V and 3 bases at J, with 12 bases between. The CDR3 covers 16 residues. Germline V gene sequence: CDR1 LNHDA, CDR2 SQIVND (reference sequence). The CDR3 spells CASSIDLAGNNQPQHF. The CDR3 DNA reads TGTGCCAGTAGTATAGATTTGGCGGGGAACAATCAGCCCCAGCATTTT.

This chain joins TRBV7-9 and TRBJ2-1, with TRBD2 matching over 8 bases. V was clipped by 0 bases and J by 2 bases; unmatched bases: 9. CDR3 size: 18 residues. CDR1 SEHNR and CDR2 FQNEAQ come from the germline V gene (reference sequence). In DNA, the CDR3 is TGTGCCAGCAGCTTAGCCAGCGGGGGACCGTTCACCTACAATGAGCAGTTCTTC. As protein: CASSLASGGPFTYNEQFF.

This clone appeared once. The J gene is TRBJ2-1, the V gene TRBV19, with a possible D match to TRBD1 (5 bases). The germline V gene encodes CDR1 LNHDA and CDR2 SQIVND (reference sequence). There are 17 residues in the CDR3. Trimming shortened V by 3 bases and J by 0 bases, and 15 bases separated the two germline ends. The CDR3 loop reads CASSIIVGRSSYNEQFF. The CDR3 DNA follows: TGTGCCAGTAGTATTATAGTGGGGCGAAGCTCCTACAATGAGCAGTTCTTC.

This chain connects TRBV9 to TRBJ1-3; D ambiguous. Trimming shortened V by 0 bases and J by 0 bases, and 7 bases separated the two germline ends. This CDR3 has 15 residues. Germline V gene data show CDR1 as SGDLS and CDR2 as YYNGEE. CDR3: CASSVAASSGNTIYF. DNA of the CDR3: TGTGCCAGCAGCGTAGCTGCCAGCTCTGGAAACACCATATATTTT.

The chain is built from TRBV7-2 and TRBJ2-7; D gene uncertain. Germline values: CDR1 SGHTA, CDR2 FQGNSA. Trimming removed 7 bases from V and 3 bases from J, with 10 bases in between. The CDR3 has 12 amino acids. The DNA of the CDR3 is TGTGCCAGCATGAGAGATGGCTACGAGCAGTACTTC. Translating gives CASMRDGYEQYF.

The DNA for the CDR3 is TGTGCCAGCAGATCACTTCGGGGGGCGGGCACAGATACGCAGTATTTT. It translates to CASRSLRGAGTDTQYF. The J gene is TRBJ2-3, the V gene TRBV7-9; tentative D call: TRBD2 (7 bases). The CDR3 is 16 amino acids. V gave up 6 bases and J gave up 1 base, with 17 bases separating them. The germline CDR1 and CDR2 sequences are SEHNR and FQNEAQ (reference sequence). Supplemented by reference TRBV7-9 and TRBJ2-3, the full variable domain reads DTGVSQNPRHKITKRGQNVTFRCDPISEHNRLYWYRQTLGQGPEFLTYFQNEAQLEKSRLLSDRFSAERPKGSFSTLEIQRTEQGDSAMYLCASRSLRGAGTDTQYFGPGTRLTVL.

V is TRBV4-1 and J is TRBJ1-3, with D tentatively TRBD1 (6 bases). This CDR3 region has 14 residues. V was trimmed by 6 bases and J by 2 bases, leaving 11 bases between them. Germline assignment: CDR1 MGHRA and CDR2 YSYEKL. CDR3 nucleotide sequence: TGCGCCAGCAGACAGGGTATTCCTGGAAACACCATATATTTT. Its translation is CASRQGIPGNTIYF.

This chain links TRBV12-3 or TRBV12-4 with TRBJ1-2; D is unresolved. This CDR3 comprises 11 residues. Deletions cut 5 bases from V and 8 bases from J, with 9 bases between. The CDR3 DNA reads TGTGCCAGCAGTGGCCAGAGGGGCTACACCTTC. As protein: CASSGQRGYTF.

V is TRBV7-2 and J is TRBJ1-2; D is perhaps TRBD1 (5 bases). V gave up 7 bases and J gave up 8 bases, with 17 bases separating them. Germline V gives CDR1 SGHTA, CDR2 FQGNSA. CDR3 length: 13 amino acids. CDR3 sequence (DNA): TGTGCCAGCAAATCAGGCCAGGGTGGGGGCTACACCTTC. As protein: CASKSGQGGGYTF.

With respect to this clone: This sample includes further DNA sequences coding for the same CDR3. This sequence joins TRBV14 and TRBJ1-3; 7 nucleotides line up with TRBD1. Losses at the gene ends were 4 bases for V and 4 bases for J; bases not matched to a gene: 4. Per germline, CDR1 SGHDN and CDR2 FVKESK. CDR3 length: 14 amino acids. CDR3 nucleotide sequence: TGTGCCAGCAGCCCCCGGACAGGAGGAAACACCATATATTTT. Encoded protein: CASSPRTGGNTIYF.